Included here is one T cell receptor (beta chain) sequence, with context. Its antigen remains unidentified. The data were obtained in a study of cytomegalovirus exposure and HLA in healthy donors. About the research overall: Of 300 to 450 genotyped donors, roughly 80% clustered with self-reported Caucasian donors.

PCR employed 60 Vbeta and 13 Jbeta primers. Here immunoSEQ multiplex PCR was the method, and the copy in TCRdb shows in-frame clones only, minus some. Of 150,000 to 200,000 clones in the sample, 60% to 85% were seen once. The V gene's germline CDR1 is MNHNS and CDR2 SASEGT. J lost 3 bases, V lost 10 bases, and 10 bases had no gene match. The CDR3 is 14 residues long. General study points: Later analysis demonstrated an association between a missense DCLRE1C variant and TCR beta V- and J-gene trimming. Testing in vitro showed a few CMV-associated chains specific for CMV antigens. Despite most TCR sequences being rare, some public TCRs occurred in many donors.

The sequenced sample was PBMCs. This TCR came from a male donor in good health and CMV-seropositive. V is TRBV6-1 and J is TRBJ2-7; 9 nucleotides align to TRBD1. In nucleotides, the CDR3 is TGTGCCACCTCCTCCGGGACAGGGAACTACGAGCAGTACTTC. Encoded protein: CATSSGTGNYEQYF.